This T cell receptor beta chain was identified during a study of cytomegalovirus exposure and HLA in healthy donors. Assay used: immunoSEQ multiplex PCR; TCRdb lists only in-frame clones, some missing. Of about 200,000 clones in the sample, 84% were seen once. Concerning this clone itself: Its specificity is not known.

From germline, CDR1 is SEHNR and CDR2 FQNEAQ (reference sequence). The trim removed 3 bases at V and 2 bases at J, leaving 7 bases unmatched. The CDR3 length is 16 residues. Study-level points and caveats: Cytomegalovirus-associated status was assigned to approximately 160 TCR beta chains. Clusters of TCRs from the first cohort tended to co-occur in the approximately 130 validation repertoires (as a later analysis found). In vitro testing confirmed a few CMV-associated chains as specific for CMV antigens.

The chain has TRBV7-9 and TRBJ2-3; 8 nucleotides match TRBD1. Material for sequencing was PBMCs. The origin of this receptor is a woman in her twenties or thirties in good health and CMV-seropositive. The CDR3 reads CASSFLTGGATDTQYF. The CDR3 DNA reads as TGTGCCAGCAGCTTCTTAACAGGGGGTGCCACAGATACGCAGTATTTT.